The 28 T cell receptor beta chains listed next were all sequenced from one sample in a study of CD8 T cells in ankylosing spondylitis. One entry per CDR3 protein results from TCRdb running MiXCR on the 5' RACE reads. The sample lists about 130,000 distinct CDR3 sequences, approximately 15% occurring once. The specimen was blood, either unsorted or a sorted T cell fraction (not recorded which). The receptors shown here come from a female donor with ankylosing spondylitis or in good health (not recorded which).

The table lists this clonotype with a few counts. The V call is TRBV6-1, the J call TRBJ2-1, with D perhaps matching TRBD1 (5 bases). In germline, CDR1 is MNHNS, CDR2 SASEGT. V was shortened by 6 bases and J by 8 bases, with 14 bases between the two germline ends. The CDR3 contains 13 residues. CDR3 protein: CASRRQGVHEQFF. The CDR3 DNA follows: TGTGCCAGCAGAAGGCAGGGTGTGCATGAGCAGTTCTTC.

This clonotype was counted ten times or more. CDR3 coding DNA: TGTGCCAGCAGCTTAGCGGGGGCTAGCACAGATACGCAGTATTTT. Protein: CASSLAGASTDTQYF. V and J are TRBV7-6 and TRBJ2-3; possibly TRBD1 for D (6 bases). The germline CDR1 and CDR2 sequences are SGHVS and FNYEAQ. Between the trimmed V and J ends, which lost 0 bases and 0 bases, there was a span of 7 bases. This CDR3 is built from 15 residues.

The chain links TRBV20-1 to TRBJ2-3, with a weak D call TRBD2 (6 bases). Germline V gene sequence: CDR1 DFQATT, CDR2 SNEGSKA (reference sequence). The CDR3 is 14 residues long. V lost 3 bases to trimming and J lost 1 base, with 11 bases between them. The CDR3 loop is CSASISGGTDTQYF. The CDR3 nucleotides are TGCAGTGCTAGTATTAGCGGAGGCACAGATACGCAGTATTTT.

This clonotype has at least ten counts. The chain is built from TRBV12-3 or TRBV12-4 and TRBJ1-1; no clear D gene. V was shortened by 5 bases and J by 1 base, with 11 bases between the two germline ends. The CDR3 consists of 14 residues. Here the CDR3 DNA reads TGTGCCAGCAGTCTCCGACACCAGAACACTGAAGCTTTCTTT. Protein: CASSLRHQNTEAFF.

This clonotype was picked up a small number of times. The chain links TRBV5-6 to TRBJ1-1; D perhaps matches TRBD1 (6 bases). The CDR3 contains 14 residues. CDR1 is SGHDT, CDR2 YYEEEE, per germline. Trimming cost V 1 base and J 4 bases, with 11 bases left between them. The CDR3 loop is CASSLRGFGTEAFF. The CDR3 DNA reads TGTGCCAGCAGCTTGAGGGGGTTCGGCACTGAAGCTTTCTTT.

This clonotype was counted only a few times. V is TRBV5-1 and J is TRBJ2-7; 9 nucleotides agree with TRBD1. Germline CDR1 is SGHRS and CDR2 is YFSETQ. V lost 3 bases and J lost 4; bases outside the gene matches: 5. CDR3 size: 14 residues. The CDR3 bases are TGCGCCAGCAGCTCCGGGACAGGGCCGTACGAGCAGTACTTC. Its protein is CASSSGTGPYEQYF.

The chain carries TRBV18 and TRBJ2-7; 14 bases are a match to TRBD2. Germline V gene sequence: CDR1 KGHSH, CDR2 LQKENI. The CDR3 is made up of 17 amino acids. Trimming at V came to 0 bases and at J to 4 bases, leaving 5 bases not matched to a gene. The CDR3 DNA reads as TGTGCCAGCTCACCACCGGGACTAGCGGGAGAAATGTACGAGCAGTACTTC. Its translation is CASSPPGLAGEMYEQYF.

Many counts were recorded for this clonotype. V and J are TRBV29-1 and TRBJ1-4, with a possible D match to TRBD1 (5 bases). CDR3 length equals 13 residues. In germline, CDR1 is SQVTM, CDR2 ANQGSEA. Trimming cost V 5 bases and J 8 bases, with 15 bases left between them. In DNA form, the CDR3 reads TGCAGCGTTACTCGGGACTATGGCGAAAAACTGTTTTTT. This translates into CSVTRDYGEKLFF.

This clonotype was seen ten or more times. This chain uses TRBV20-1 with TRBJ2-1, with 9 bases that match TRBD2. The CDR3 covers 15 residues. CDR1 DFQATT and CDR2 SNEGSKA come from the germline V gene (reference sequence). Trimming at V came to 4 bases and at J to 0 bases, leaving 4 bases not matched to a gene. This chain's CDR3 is CSAKTSGLSYNEQFF. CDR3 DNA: TGCAGTGCTAAGACTAGCGGACTCTCCTACAATGAGCAGTTCTTC.

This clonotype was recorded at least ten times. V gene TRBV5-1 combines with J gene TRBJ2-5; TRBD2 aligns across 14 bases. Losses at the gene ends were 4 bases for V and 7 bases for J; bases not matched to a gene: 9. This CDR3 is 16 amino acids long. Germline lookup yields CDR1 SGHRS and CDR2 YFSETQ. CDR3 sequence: CASSETSGGGIATQYF. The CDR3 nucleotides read TGCGCCAGCAGCGAGACTAGCGGGGGGGGAATAGCGACCCAGTACTTC.

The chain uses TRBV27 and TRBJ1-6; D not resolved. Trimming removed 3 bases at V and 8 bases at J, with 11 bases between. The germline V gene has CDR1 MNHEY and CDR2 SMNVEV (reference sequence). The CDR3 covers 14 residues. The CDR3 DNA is TGTGCCAGCAGTTTTTTTCTTGGGGATTCACCCCTCCACTTT. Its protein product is CASSFFLGDSPLHF.

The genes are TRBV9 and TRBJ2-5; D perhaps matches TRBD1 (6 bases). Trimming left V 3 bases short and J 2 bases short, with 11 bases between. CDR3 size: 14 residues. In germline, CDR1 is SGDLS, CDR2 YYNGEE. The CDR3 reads CASSAGTLQETQYF. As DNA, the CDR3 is TGTGCCAGCAGCGCAGGGACATTACAAGAGACCCAGTACTTC.

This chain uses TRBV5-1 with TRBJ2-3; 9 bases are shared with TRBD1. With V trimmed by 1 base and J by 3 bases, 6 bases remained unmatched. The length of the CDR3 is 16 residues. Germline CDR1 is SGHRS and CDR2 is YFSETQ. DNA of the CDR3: TGCGCCAGCAGCTTGTTTCCGGGACAGGGAACAGATACGCAGTATTTT. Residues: CASSLFPGQGTDTQYF.

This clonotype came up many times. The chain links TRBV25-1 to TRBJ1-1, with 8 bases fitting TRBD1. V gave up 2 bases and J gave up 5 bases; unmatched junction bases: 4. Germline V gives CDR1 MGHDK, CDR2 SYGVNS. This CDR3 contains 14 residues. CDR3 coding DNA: TGTGCCAGCAGTGAACAGGGGGCAAAGACTGAAGCTTTCTTT. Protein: CASSEQGAKTEAFF.

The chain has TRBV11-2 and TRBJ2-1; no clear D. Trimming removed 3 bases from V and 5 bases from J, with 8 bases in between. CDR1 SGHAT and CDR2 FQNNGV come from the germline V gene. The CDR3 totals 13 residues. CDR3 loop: CASSFSRNNEQFF. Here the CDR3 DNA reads TGTGCCAGCAGCTTTAGTAGGAACAATGAGCAGTTCTTC. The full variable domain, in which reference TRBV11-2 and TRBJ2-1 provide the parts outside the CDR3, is EAGVAQSPRYKIIEKRQSVAFWCNPISGHATLYWYQQILGQGPKLLIQFQNNGVVDDSQLPKDRFSAERLKGVDSTLKIQPAKLEDSAVYLCASSFSRNNEQFFGPGTRLTVL.

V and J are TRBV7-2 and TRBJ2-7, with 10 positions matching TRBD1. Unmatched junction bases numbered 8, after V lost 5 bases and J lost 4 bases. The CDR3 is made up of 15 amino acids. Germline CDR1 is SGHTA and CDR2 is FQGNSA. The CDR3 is CASSPRQGAGYEQYF. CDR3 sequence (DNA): TGTGCCAGCAGCCCACGACAGGGGGCGGGTTACGAGCAGTACTTC. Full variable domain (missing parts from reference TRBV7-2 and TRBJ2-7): GAGVSQSPSNKVTEKGKDVELRCDPISGHTALYWYRQSLGQGLEFLIYFQGNSAPDKSGLPSDRFSAERTGGSVSTLTIQRTQQEDSAVYLCASSPRQGAGYEQYFGPGTRLTVT.

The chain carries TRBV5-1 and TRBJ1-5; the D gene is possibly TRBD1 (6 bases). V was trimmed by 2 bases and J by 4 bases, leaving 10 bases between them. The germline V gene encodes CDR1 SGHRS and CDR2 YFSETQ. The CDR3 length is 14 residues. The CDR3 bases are TGCGCCAGCAGCTTACAGGGAGAAAATCAGCCCCAGCATTTT. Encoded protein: CASSLQGENQPQHF.

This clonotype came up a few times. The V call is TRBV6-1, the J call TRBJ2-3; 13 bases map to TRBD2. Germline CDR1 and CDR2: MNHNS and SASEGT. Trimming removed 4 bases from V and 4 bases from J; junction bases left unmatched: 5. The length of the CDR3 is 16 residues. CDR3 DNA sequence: TGTGCCAGCAGTGGGACTAGCGGGAGTTCTCCAGATACGCAGTATTTT. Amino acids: CASSGTSGSSPDTQYF.

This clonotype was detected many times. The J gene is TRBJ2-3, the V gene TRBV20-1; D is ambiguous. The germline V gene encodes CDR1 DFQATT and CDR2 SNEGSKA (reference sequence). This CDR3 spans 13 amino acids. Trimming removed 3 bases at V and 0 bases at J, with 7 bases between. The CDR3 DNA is TGCAGTGCTAGCCCGATCAGCACAGATACGCAGTATTTT. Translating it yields CSASPISTDTQYF.

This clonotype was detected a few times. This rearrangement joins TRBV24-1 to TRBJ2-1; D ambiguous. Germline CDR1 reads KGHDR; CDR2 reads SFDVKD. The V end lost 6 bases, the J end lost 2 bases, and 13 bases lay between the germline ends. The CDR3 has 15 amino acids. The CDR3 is CATSTTASPYNEQFF. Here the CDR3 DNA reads TGTGCCACCAGTACGACTGCTTCGCCCTACAATGAGCAGTTCTTC.

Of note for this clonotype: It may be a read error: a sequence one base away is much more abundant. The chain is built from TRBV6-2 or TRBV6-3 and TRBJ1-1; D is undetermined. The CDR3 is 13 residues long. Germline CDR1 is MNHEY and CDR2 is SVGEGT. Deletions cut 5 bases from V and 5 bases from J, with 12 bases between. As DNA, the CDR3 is TGTGCCAGCAGTCCTTGGAACATGACTGAAGCTTTCTTT. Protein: CASSPWNMTEAFF.

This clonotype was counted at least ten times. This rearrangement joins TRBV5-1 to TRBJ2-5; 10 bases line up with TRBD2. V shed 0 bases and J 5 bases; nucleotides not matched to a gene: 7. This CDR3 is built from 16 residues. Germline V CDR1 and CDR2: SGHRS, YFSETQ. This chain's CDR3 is CASSLASASGSETQYF. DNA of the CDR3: TGCGCCAGCAGCTTGGCGTCGGCTAGCGGGAGCGAGACCCAGTACTTC.

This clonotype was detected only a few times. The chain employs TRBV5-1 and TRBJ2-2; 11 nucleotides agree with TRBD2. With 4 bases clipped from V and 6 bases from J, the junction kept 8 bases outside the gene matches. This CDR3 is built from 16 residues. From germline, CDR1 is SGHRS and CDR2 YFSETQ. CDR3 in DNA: TGCGCCAGCAGCACCCAACTAGCGGGAGACGCCGGGGAGCTGTTTTTT. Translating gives CASSTQLAGDAGELFF.

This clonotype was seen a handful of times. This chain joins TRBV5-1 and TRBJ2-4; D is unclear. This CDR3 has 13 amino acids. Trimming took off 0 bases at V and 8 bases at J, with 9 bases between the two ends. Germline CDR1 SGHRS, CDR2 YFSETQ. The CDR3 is CASSLEGTDIQYF. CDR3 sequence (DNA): TGCGCCAGCAGCTTGGAGGGAACGGACATTCAGTACTTC.

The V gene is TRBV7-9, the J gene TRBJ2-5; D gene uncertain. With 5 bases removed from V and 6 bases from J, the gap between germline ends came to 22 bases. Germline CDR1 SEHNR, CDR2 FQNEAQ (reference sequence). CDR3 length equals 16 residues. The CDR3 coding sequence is TGTGCCAGCAGCGCCGCTCCCCCAGGTTTATGGAAGACCCAGTACTTC. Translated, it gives CASSAAPPGLWKTQYF. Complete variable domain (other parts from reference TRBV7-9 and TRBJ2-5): DTGVSQNPRHKITKRGQNVTFRCDPISEHNRLYWYRQTLGQGPEFLTYFQNEAQLEKSRLLSDRFSAERPKGSFSTLEIQRTEQGDSAMYLCASSAAPPGLWKTQYFGPGTRLLVL.

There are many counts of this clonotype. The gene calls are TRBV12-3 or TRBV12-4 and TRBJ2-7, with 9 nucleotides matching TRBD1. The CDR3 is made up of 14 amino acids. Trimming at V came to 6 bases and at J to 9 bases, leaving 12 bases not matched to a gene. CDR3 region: CASSDTGTGLRQYF. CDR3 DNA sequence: TGTGCCAGCAGCGATACCGGGACAGGGCTGAGGCAGTACTTC.

The CDR3 loop is CASSVDGGGSWYDYNEQFF. CDR3 DNA sequence: TGTGCCAGCAGCGTAGATGGGGGGGGAAGTTGGTACGACTACAATGAGCAGTTCTTC. The chain recombines TRBV9 with TRBJ2-1; TRBD2 agrees at 7 bases. The CDR3 extends over 19 amino acids. Germline V gene lookup returns CDR1 SGDLS and CDR2 YYNGEE. The V gene end was trimmed by 0 bases and the J gene end by 3 bases; junction bases not matched to a gene: 15.

In DNA form, the CDR3 reads TGCGCCAGCAGCTCGGACGGATCCTCCTACGAGCAGTACTTC. Translated, it gives CASSSDGSSYEQYF. The rearrangement uses TRBV5-1 and TRBJ2-7; D not resolved. The CDR3 is 14 amino acids. V was shortened by 3 bases and J by 0 bases, with 10 bases between the two germline ends. The germline V gene encodes CDR1 SGHRS and CDR2 YFSETQ.